This T cell receptor beta chain stems from a study of CD8+CD57+ T cells in acquired aplastic anemia (dated by TCRdb to 2016 to 2018). At the level of the whole study: A mean of approximately 3 ug of DNA, ranging from 0.2 to 27.4 ug, was extracted from sorted CD4+ and CD8+ cells. A CD8+CD57+ expansion meant a frequency higher than the mean frequency seen in healthy subjects. Paper-wide results and their limitations: Between patients and healthy controls, no significant difference in CD8+ Simpson's diversity was found (P=0.060). Although roughly 29 CD8+ CDR3 sequences were shared by patients and controls, these sequences appeared highly expressed in patients and within the immunodominant clones of patients.

Expansion of CD8+CD57+ cells had been shown by flow cytometry in the patients chosen for sequencing. All patients had severe acquired aplastic anemia diagnosed by International Study of Aplastic Anemia and Agranulocytosis and Camitta criteria. No patient had received any therapy when blood was sampled. The study deep-sequenced TCR repertoires of sorted CD4+ and CD8+ blood T cells from severe aplastic anemia patients and healthy subjects. Patients were enrolled in the USA under clinicaltrials.gov protocols 00001620, 01623167, 00001397, 00071045, 00081523 and 00961064. Ficoll-Paque density gradient centrifugation was used to isolate peripheral blood mononuclear cells. Before DNA extraction, CD4+ and CD8+ T cells were sorted by FACS or by magnetic beads. This clonotype was picked up many times. Its antigen target is currently unknown. No much larger clone exists at a distance of one base, and base qualities are not known.

Genomic DNA served as template for TCR beta VDJ combination and CDR3 sequence profiling. An Illumina HiSeq 2000 was used for TCR repertoire sequencing. On the study's bioinformatics: Repertoire assessment relied on Simpson's diversity index, CDR3 size and DJ length profiles, and TRBV/TRBJ rearrangement plots. The most abundant DNA sequence in the deep sequencing data was defined as the immunodominant clone. CDR3 amino acid sequences were screened for sharing across subjects and compared with published repertoires and the VDJdb database. The raw public reads went through TCRdb reprocessing: fastp at Q25, MiXCR clone calling, in-frame beta chains kept. Rows are combined by CDR3 protein, so each entry shows the most common genes and DNA. TCRdb's processing, not the authors' own work, is the source of the V and J calls. The sample profile shows hundreds of thousands of distinct CDR3 sequences; about half of them were found once. The top ten constitute about 20% of the sample.

The CDR3 measures 15 amino acids from cysteine to phenylalanine. Only the CDR3 region is kept as DNA, spanning 45 bases read in frame from base 1. The germline V end is reduced by 3 bases and the J end by 6 bases; junction bases left unmatched: 5. The sequenced material came from sorted CD4+, CD8+, or CD8+CD57+ T cells (not recorded which) from PBMCs. Rearrangement joined TRBV12-3 or TRBV12-4 to TRBJ2-2; 9 bases in the middle match TRBD1. This clonotype originated in a human donor with aplastic anemia. The CDR3 protein sequence reads: CASSFATGGPGELFF. The DNA reads as follows: TGTGCCAGCAGTTTCGCGACAGGGGGTCCCGGGGAGCTGTTTTTT.